This TCR beta chain came from a study of shared clonotypes between healthy human individuals. Study in general: Donor composition was two women and a few men, aged 18 to 49.

CDR3 length: 11 amino acids. The V and J ends lost 7 bases and 8 bases respectively, with 9 bases between them. The germline V gene encodes CDR1 LNHDA and CDR2 SQIVND (reference sequence). The data were produced by immunoSEQ multiplex PCR, yet TCRdb's version contains in-frame clones alone and is incomplete. The repertoire holds some 2.4 million clones, with over 85% as singletons. The rearrangement uses TRBV19 and TRBJ1-3; possible D gene TRBD1, 5 bases. Sequenced input: naive CD4+ T cells from PBMCs. The subset is: CD45RA+ positively selected. The receptor was derived from a young man in good health. Some clones in this sample may be carry-over from other donors' samples. CDR3 loop: CASTQGDTIYF. In nucleotides, the CDR3 is TGTGCCAGTACCCAGGGCGACACCATATATTTT.